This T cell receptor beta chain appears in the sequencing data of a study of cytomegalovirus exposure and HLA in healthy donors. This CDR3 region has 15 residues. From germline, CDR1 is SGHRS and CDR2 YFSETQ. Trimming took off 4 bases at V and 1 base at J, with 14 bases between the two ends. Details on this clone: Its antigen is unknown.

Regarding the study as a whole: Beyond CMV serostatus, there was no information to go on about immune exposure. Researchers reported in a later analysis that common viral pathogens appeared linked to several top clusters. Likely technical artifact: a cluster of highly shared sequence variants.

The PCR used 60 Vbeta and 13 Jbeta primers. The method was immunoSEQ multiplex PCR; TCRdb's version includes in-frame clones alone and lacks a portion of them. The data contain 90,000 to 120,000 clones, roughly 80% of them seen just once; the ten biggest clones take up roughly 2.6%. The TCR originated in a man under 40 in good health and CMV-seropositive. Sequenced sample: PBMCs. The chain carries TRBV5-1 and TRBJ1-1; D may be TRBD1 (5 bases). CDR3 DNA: TGCGCCAGCAGCATCACCGGGACTAGGAACACTGAAGCTTTCTTT. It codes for CASSITGTRNTEAFF.